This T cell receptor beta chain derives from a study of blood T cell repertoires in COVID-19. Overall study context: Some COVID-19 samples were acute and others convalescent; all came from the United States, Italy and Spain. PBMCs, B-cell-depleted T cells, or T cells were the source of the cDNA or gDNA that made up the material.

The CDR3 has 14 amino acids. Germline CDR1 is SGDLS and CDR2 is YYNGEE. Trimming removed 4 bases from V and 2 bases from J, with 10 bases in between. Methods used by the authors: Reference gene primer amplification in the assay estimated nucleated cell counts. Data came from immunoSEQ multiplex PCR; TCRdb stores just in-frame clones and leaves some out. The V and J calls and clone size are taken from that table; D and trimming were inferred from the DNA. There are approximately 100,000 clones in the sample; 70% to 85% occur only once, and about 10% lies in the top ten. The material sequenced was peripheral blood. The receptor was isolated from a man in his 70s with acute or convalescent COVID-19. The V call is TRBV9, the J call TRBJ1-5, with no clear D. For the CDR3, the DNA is TGTGCCAGCAGCAAAGAGGTGGGCAATCAGCCCCAGCATTTT. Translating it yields CASSKEVGNQPQHF.